This T cell receptor (beta chain) comes out of a study of blood T cell repertoires in COVID-19. In the study overall: Researchers got acute and convalescent COVID-19 samples from the United States, Italy and Spain.

Each participant's cohort was designated according to participant-reported clinical history. Sequencing used immunoSEQ multiplex PCR; TCRdb keeps in-frame clones, though not all of them. Of a few hundred thousand clones in the sample, about four fifths were seen once. Germline lookup yields CDR1 MNHNS and CDR2 SASEGT. This CDR3 is built from 15 residues. V was clipped by 2 bases and J by 10 bases, with 15 bases between them. The V call is TRBV6-1, the J call TRBJ1-6, with D maybe TRBD1 (5 bases). This receptor was taken from a woman in her 40s with acute COVID-19. Sequencing input: PBMCs or T cells enriched from blood (not recorded which). The CDR3 sequence is CASSESGRVGSPLHF. CDR3 DNA sequence: TGTGCCAGCAGTGAATCCGGCAGGGTTGGCTCACCCCTCCACTTT.